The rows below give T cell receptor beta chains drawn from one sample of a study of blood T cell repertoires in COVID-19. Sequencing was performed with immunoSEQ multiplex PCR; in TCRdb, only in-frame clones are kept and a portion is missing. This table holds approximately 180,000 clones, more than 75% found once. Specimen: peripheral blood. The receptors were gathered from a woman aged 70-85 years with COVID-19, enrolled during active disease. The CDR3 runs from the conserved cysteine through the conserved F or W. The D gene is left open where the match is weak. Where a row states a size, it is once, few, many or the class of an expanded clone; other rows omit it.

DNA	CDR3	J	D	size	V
TGTGCCACCCATAGTGGGCAGGGGGCGCGTGGCTACACCTTC	CATHSGQGARGYTF	TRBJ1-2	TRBD1	few	TRBV19
TGTGCCAGCAGCTCCTCGGACAGACGCGAGCAGTACTTC	CASSSSDRREQYF	TRBJ2-7	NA	NA	TRBV7-2
TGTGCCAGCAGTGCCCCGGCAGGAGGCCGAGAGACCCAGTACTTC	CASSAPAGGRETQYF	TRBJ2-5	NA	NA	TRBV28
TGTGCCAGCAGCTTAGCGGGAGCCGCGAGCTCTGGAAACACCATATATTTT	CASSLAGAASSGNTIYF	TRBJ1-3	NA	NA	TRBV7-9
TGTGCCAGCAGCCTGCGACAGGGGGTGAATCAGCCCCAGCATTTT	CASSLRQGVNQPQHF	TRBJ1-5	TRBD1	NA	TRBV7-2
TGTGCCAGTAGTAAACGGACTAGCGGGGGAAGGATCTACGAGCAGTACTTC	CASSKRTSGGRIYEQYF	TRBJ2-7	TRBD2	NA	TRBV19
TGTGCCAGCAGTTCCTCTCGACAGGGGGCGGTATACGAGCAGTACTTC	CASSSSRQGAVYEQYF	TRBJ2-7	TRBD1	NA	TRBV6-5
TGTGCCATCTCCTCGGACAGGGGTTCTGAAGCTTTCTTT	CAISSDRGSEAFF	TRBJ1-1	TRBD1	NA	TRBV10-3
TGTGCCAGCAGCCATGTAGGGAGCGGGAGGTACGAGCAGTACTTC	CASSHVGSGRYEQYF	TRBJ2-7	TRBD2	NA	TRBV3-1/TRBV3-2
TGTGCCAGCAGACAGACAGGGGGGGTTGAAAAACTGTTTTTT	CASRQTGGVEKLFF	TRBJ1-4	TRBD1	NA	TRBV3-1/TRBV3-2
TGTGCCAGCAGGAGACAGGGCTACAGCTCTGGGGCCAACGTCCTGACTTTC	CASRRQGYSSGANVLTF	TRBJ2-6	TRBD1	NA	TRBV5-4
TGTGCCAGCAGCCTACGGGTTCACTACGAGCAGTACTTC	CASSLRVHYEQYF	TRBJ2-7	NA	NA	TRBV21-1
TGTGCCAGCAGCCATCAGGGGGCGGTTGGAAACACCATATATTTT	CASSHQGAVGNTIYF	TRBJ1-3	TRBD1	NA	TRBV9
TGTGCCAGCAGCTTATATGGGAACAGGGGAACTGGGACCCAGTACTTC	CASSLYGNRGTGTQYF	TRBJ2-5	TRBD1	NA	TRBV11-2
TGTGCCAGCAGGACAAAGAGTTACGAGCAGTACTTC	CASRTKSYEQYF	TRBJ2-7	NA	NA	TRBV28
TGTGCCAGCAGCTTTCGAGGGAGTAGTGGCACAGATACGCAGTATTTT	CASSFRGSSGTDTQYF	TRBJ2-3	NA	NA	TRBV11-3
TGTGCCAGCAGCCTAGGGGCGGTAGCGGGAGGCGGTGAGCAGTTCTTC	CASSLGAVAGGGEQFF	TRBJ2-1	TRBD2	once	TRBV3-1/TRBV3-2
TGCGCCACCTCGATACAGGGAAGTGGTAACACTGAAGCTTTCTTT	CATSIQGSGNTEAFF	TRBJ1-1	NA	NA	TRBV5-1
TGTGCCAGCAGTTACTCGACGGGACAGGGTAGTGGCTACACCTTC	CASSYSTGQGSGYTF	TRBJ1-2	TRBD1	NA	TRBV6-5
TGTGCCAGCAGCCAAGACCGTCGTGGCTACACCTTC	CASSQDRRGYTF	TRBJ1-2	NA	NA	TRBV3-1/TRBV3-2
TGTGCCAGCAGCCGATCCGGGACAGGCAATCAGCCCCAGCATTTT	CASSRSGTGNQPQHF	TRBJ1-5	TRBD1	NA	TRBV28
TGCGCCAGCAGCGAACACTACGAGCAGTACTTC	CASSEHYEQYF	TRBJ2-7	NA	NA	TRBV5-1
TGTGCCAGCAGGGCTCAAGAGACCCAGTACTTC	CASRAQETQYF	TRBJ2-5	NA	NA	TRBV5-4
TGTGCCAGCAGCTCGGCGGTAGGGGCAGAGACCCAGTACTTC	CASSSAVGAETQYF	TRBJ2-5	NA	NA	TRBV5-5
TGTGCCAGCAGCCAAGAGTTTCGTGGCGGGATGGGAAAAAATGAGCAGTTCTTC	CASSQEFRGGMGKNEQFF	TRBJ2-1	NA	NA	TRBV3-1/TRBV3-2
TGTGCCTGGAGTCCGGGACTAGCGGATGAGCAGTTCTTC	CAWSPGLADEQFF	TRBJ2-1	TRBD2	once	TRBV30
TGTGCCAGCAGCCGCGGGACTTCTAAGGAGACCCAGTACTTC	CASSRGTSKETQYF	TRBJ2-5	NA	NA	TRBV5-4
TGCAGCGTAAGACAGGGTGAAGCTTTCTTT	CSVRQGEAFF	TRBJ1-1	TRBD1	NA	TRBV29-1
TGTGCCAGTAGTATGACAGGCGGGTTCAGCAATCAGCCCCAGCATTTT	CASSMTGGFSNQPQHF	TRBJ1-5	NA	NA	TRBV19
TGTGCCAGCCAAAACAGGGGCTACGAGCAGTACTTC	CASQNRGYEQYF	TRBJ2-7	TRBD1	NA	TRBV12-3/TRBV12-4
TGTGCCAGCAGGGAAGGCGGCAGTAGCAATCAGCCCCAGCATTTT	CASREGGSSNQPQHF	TRBJ1-5	NA	NA	TRBV6-1
TGTGCCAGCAGTTTTGCCAGGGGCACTGAAGCTTTCTTT	CASSFARGTEAFF	TRBJ1-1	NA	NA	TRBV12-3/TRBV12-4
TGTGCTAGCAGCCAAGACAGGGGCTACTACAATGAGCAGTTCTTC	CASSQDRGYYNEQFF	TRBJ2-1	TRBD1	NA	TRBV7-7
TGTGCCAGTACCTACAGGGGCACTTACACCGGGGAGCTGTTTTTT	CASTYRGTYTGELFF	TRBJ2-2	TRBD1	NA	TRBV19
TGTGCCAGCAGTTTAACCGGAGCCCTAGCCAAAAACATTCAGTACTTC	CASSLTGALAKNIQYF	TRBJ2-4	NA	NA	TRBV27
TGTGCCAGCAGTTATAGGACAGGGGGAGGAGGGGAGCTGTTTTTT	CASSYRTGGGGELFF	TRBJ2-2	TRBD1	NA	TRBV6-6
TGTGCCAGCAGGTCCGTACAGGGATCAAGGGCTGAAGCTTTCTTT	CASRSVQGSRAEAFF	TRBJ1-1	NA	NA	TRBV6-5
TGCGCCAGCAGCCGCCCGGGGGCGGGAGCTGTTAGTGAGCAGTTCTTC	CASSRPGAGAVSEQFF	TRBJ2-1	NA	NA	TRBV5-1
TGTGCCAGTAGTTCCGTGCTAAACTATGGCTACACCTTC	CASSSVLNYGYTF	TRBJ1-2	NA	NA	TRBV19
TGTGCCTGGGCCCGACAGGTGGCCGTCTCTGGAAACACCATATATTTT	CAWARQVAVSGNTIYF	TRBJ1-3	NA	once	TRBV30
TGTGCCAGCAGGGGGAGTGACTATGGCTACACCTTC	CASRGSDYGYTF	TRBJ1-2	NA	NA	TRBV28
TGTGCCAGCAGACCCGGGGGACAGGGGGTCTACGAGCAGTACTTC	CASRPGGQGVYEQYF	TRBJ2-7	TRBD1	NA	TRBV28
TGTGCCAGCAGCCTCCCGGGCGGGGAGCTGTTTTTT	CASSLPGGELFF	TRBJ2-2	NA	NA	TRBV7-9
TGTGCCAGTAGTACCACAGGGGGACTAGCGGAATCTGGGCAGTACTTC	CASSTTGGLAESGQYF	TRBJ2-7	TRBD2	NA	TRBV19
TGTGCCAGCAGTTCGGAGGGCCTTGTCGGGGCGGGTGGAGAGACCCAGTACTTC	CASSSEGLVGAGGETQYF	TRBJ2-5	NA	NA	TRBV28
TGTGCCACCAGCGCAAGGACAGGGGTCAGCAATCAGCCCCAGCATTTT	CATSARTGVSNQPQHF	TRBJ1-5	TRBD1	NA	TRBV15
TGTGCCAGCAGTGGGGACAGGGGGGGAGCTCAGCCCCAGCATTTT	CASSGDRGGAQPQHF	TRBJ1-5	TRBD1	NA	TRBV2
TGCAGTGCTAGGGACAGCTACGAGCAGTACTTC	CSARDSYEQYF	TRBJ2-7	NA	NA	TRBV20-1
TGTGCCAGCAGCACTGGAGTTGCCTACGAGCAGTACTTC	CASSTGVAYEQYF	TRBJ2-7	NA	NA	TRBV7-2
TGTGCCAGCAGCCTAGGTCCCAACAGGGAAGCTTTCTTT	CASSLGPNREAFF	TRBJ1-1	NA	NA	TRBV7-2
TGTGCCAGCTCACCACCGGGACAGGGGGGCCACGAGCAGTACTTC	CASSPPGQGGHEQYF	TRBJ2-7	TRBD1	NA	TRBV18
TGTGCCAGCTCCTTGGGGGGGGCCAGTCAGCCCCAGCATTTT	CASSLGGASQPQHF	TRBJ1-5	NA	NA	TRBV13
TGTGCCAGTAGTACCACGTCTAGCGGGAAAGAGACCCAGTACTTC	CASSTTSSGKETQYF	TRBJ2-5	TRBD2	NA	TRBV19
TGTGCCAGCAGTGAAGGACCTGGGAGGGAGCAGTTCTTC	CASSEGPGREQFF	TRBJ2-1	NA	NA	TRBV6-1
TGTGCCAGCAGCCAAGATGAGAGGAACTCCTACGAGCAGTACTTC	CASSQDERNSYEQYF	TRBJ2-7	NA	NA	TRBV3-1/TRBV3-2
TGTGCCAGCAGCCACGGGGCTAGCGGGACCGATGAGCAGTTCTTC	CASSHGASGTDEQFF	TRBJ2-1	TRBD2	NA	TRBV6-2/TRBV6-3